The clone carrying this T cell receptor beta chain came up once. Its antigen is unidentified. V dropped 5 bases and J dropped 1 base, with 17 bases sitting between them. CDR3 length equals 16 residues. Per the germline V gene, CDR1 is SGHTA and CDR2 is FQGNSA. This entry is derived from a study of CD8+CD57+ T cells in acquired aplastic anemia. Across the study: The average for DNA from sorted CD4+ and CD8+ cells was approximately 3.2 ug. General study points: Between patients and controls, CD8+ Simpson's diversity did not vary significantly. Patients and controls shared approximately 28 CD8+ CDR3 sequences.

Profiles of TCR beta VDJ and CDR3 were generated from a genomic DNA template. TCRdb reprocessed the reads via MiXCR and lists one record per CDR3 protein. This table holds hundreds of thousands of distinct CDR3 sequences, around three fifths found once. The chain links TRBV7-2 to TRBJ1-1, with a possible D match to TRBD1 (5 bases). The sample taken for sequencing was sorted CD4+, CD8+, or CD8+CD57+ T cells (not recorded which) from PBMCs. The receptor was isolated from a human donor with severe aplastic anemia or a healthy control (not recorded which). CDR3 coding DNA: TGTGCCAGCAGCCTAAAAGGGGTCGCGGGGAACACTGAAGCTTTCTTT. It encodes CASSLKGVAGNTEAFF.